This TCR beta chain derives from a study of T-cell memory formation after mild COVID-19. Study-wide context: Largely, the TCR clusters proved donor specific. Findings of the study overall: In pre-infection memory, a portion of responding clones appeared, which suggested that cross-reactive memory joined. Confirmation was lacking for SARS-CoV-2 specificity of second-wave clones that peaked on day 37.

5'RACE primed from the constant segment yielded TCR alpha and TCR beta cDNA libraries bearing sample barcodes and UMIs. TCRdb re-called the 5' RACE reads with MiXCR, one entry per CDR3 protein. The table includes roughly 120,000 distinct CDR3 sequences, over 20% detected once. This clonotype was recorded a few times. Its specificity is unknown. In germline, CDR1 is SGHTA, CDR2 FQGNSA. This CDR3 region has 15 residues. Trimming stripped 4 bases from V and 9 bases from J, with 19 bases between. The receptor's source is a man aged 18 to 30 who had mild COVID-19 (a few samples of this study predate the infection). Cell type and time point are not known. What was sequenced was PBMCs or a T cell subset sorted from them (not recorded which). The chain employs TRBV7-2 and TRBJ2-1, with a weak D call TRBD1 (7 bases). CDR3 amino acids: CASSSAGQTTSEQFF. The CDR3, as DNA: TGTGCCAGCAGCTCCGCGGGACAGACTACAAGTGAGCAGTTCTTC.